The 7 T cell receptor beta chains in this list originate from one sample, sequenced in a study of identical twins. TCRdb passed the 5' RACE reads through MiXCR, listing each CDR3 protein once. In the table there are around 570,000 distinct CDR3 sequences, just under 10% of which are singletons. The same sample was also used in a study of yellow fever vaccine responses in identical twins.

What was sequenced was PBMCs. These TCRs come from a woman in her late teens or twenties in good health.

CDR3 sequence (DNA): TGCAGCGTCCGGACTACCGCCTACGAGCAGTACTTC. Its protein is CSVRTTAYEQYF. The chain combines TRBV29-1 with TRBJ2-7, with D perhaps matching TRBD2 (6 bases). V gave up 6 bases and J gave up 2 bases, with 11 bases separating them. Germline V gene lookup returns CDR1 SQVTM and CDR2 ANQGSEA. CDR3 length: 12 amino acids.

The chain has TRBV6-1 and TRBJ2-1, with TRBD2 matching over 7 bases. The CDR3 spans 16 residues. Trimming cost V 6 bases and J 10 bases; bases outside gene matches: 18. From germline, CDR1 is MNHNS and CDR2 SASEGT. CDR3 residues: CASSSNSGALGQEQFF. CDR3 DNA: TGTGCCAGCAGCTCAAACAGCGGGGCCCTAGGGCAGGAGCAGTTCTTC.

The rearrangement links TRBV7-9 to TRBJ2-3, with TRBD2 matching 7 bases. The germline V gene encodes CDR1 SEHNR and CDR2 FQNEAQ (reference sequence). This CDR3 has 16 residues. Germline trimming cut 7 bases from V and 1 base from J; bases unmatched to any gene: 11. The CDR3: CASTDPREEGTDTQYF. CDR3 in DNA: TGTGCCAGCACCGATCCTCGGGAGGAAGGCACAGATACGCAGTATTTT.

This clonotype showed up just a few times. The chain combines TRBV5-5 with TRBJ2-7; TRBD2 matches 7 bases. Germline loops: CDR1 SGHKS, CDR2 YYEKEE (reference sequence). V shed 0 bases, J shed 0 bases, and the junction held 3 bases outside the gene matches. The CDR3 length is 15 residues. The DNA for the CDR3 is TGTGCCAGCAGCTTGGTGCGGGAGAGCTCCTACGAGCAGTACTTC. It encodes CASSLVRESSYEQYF.

V is TRBV28 and J is TRBJ2-7; TRBD1 aligns across 9 bases. V lost 5 bases and J lost 5; bases outside the gene matches: 7. Germline assignment: CDR1 MDHEN and CDR2 SYDVKM. There are 14 residues in the CDR3. CDR3 in DNA: TGTGCCAGCAGTGCACCGGGACAGGGTCACGAGCAGTACTTC. Residues: CASSAPGQGHEQYF.

V gene TRBV5-1 combines with J gene TRBJ2-2; D might be TRBD2 (5 bases). The CDR3 covers 15 residues. The germline V gene has CDR1 SGHRS and CDR2 YFSETQ. Trimming removed 0 bases at V and 4 bases at J, with 10 bases between. CDR3 amino acids: CASSLAGSGTGELFF. CDR3 DNA: TGCGCCAGCAGCTTGGCGGGAAGCGGCACCGGGGAGCTGTTTTTT.

This clonotype was seen more than once but under ten times. This chain links TRBV25-1 with TRBJ2-6; D is unclear. This CDR3 has 14 amino acids. Germline lookup yields CDR1 MGHDK and CDR2 SYGVNS. V was pared by 5 bases and J by 3 bases, with 8 bases between. Written as DNA, the CDR3 is TGTGCCAGCAGTATAACCTTTGGGGCCAACGTCCTGACTTTC. It specifies CASSITFGANVLTF.